This TCR beta chain was sequenced in a study of response to subunit inactivated influenza vaccine. Overall study results and limits: Authors suggested few new T cells are recruited by each seasonal influenza vaccination.

This clonotype was seen once. What it recognizes is unknown. This CDR3 is built from 15 residues. Losses at the gene ends were 7 bases for V and 5 bases for J; bases not matched to a gene: 12. CDR1 is LGHDT, CDR2 YNNKEL, per germline (reference sequence). TCRdb reanalysed the RT-PCR reads using MiXCR and keeps one entry per CDR3 protein. This table holds around 850,000 distinct CDR3 sequences, 18% found once. This chain connects TRBV3-1 to TRBJ2-7, with 9 bases matching TRBD2. The clonotype was recovered from a middle-aged man who received an inactivated influenza vaccine. The sample consisted of PBMCs from blood, taken around 5 days after vaccination. The CDR3 is CASKTMAGGPHEQYF. Here the CDR3 DNA reads TGTGCCAGCAAGACGATGGCGGGAGGGCCCCACGAGCAGTACTTC.